The next 16 T cell receptor beta chains were all read from a single sample in a study of beta chain features in type 1 diabetes (dated by TCRdb to between 2017 and 2018). Findings and caveats that apply to the study as a whole: A moderate but significant shortening of TCRB CDR3 length was observed in type 1 diabetes patients in all four CD4+ subsets.

Libraries were built with the immunoSEQ multiplex PCR assay. The High Capacity cDNA Reverse Transcription Kit was used to reverse transcribe all of the isolated RNA, meaning that expressed TCRB transcripts were what got sequenced. TCRdb carries this immuneACCESS record with in-frame sequences only. Its versions omit some clonotypes, under half of them owing to an unresolved V gene in the studies checked, with the rest unexplained. The sample data list under 850,000 clones, and 13% of these were observed just once. The ten largest clonotypes hold less than 0.025% of the sample. No antigen has been assigned to these receptors. The sample was naive CD4+ T cells from blood. In light of the paper, this sample's cell subset or site label describes: true naive CD4+ T cells. The receptors derive from a man younger than 35 with type 1 diabetes.

This clone was recorded a few times. The chain couples TRBV19 to TRBJ2-2; TRBD2 matches at 8 bases. CDR1 is LNHDA, CDR2 SQIVND, per germline (reference sequence). CDR3 length: 18 amino acids. Germline trimming cut 4 bases from V and 6 bases from J; bases unmatched to any gene: 16. CDR3 residues: CASSSPNRAGGVAGELFF. The CDR3 nucleotides read TGTGCCAGTAGTAGCCCTAACAGGGCGGGGGGAGTGGCCGGGGAGCTGTTTTTT.

This clone was seen more than once but under ten times. The V and J genes are TRBV9 and TRBJ2-2; 9 bases match TRBD2. Germline V gene sequence: CDR1 SGDLS, CDR2 YYNGEE. This CDR3 comprises 15 residues. V shed 7 bases, J shed 1 base, and the junction held 5 bases outside the gene matches. Here the CDR3 reads CASSRGGVNTGELFF. The CDR3 coding sequence is TGTGCCAGCTCACGCGGGGGGGTGAACACCGGGGAGCTGTTTTTT.

This chain uses TRBV7-8 with TRBJ1-1; D unclear. This CDR3 spans 13 amino acids. Germline-derived CDR1 and CDR2 are SGHVS and FQNEAQ. The V and J ends lost 5 bases and 8 bases respectively, with 15 bases between them. Here the CDR3 reads CASSPAEATEAFF. The DNA for the CDR3 is TGTGCCAGCAGCCCTGCCGAGGCAACAGAAGCTTTCTTT.

There are a few counts of this clone. V is TRBV30 and J is TRBJ1-4; D gene ambiguous. The germline V and J ends were trimmed by 6 bases and 0 bases, with 14 bases remaining between them. From germline, CDR1 is GTSNPN and CDR2 SVGIG (reference sequence). The CDR3 is 15 amino acids. CDR3 loop: CACVRSGATNEKLFF. The CDR3 nucleotides are TGTGCCTGCGTGCGATCCGGGGCAACTAATGAAAAACTGTTTTTT.

Only a few counts were recorded for this clone. The V call is TRBV18, the J call TRBJ2-3; 8 bases are shared with TRBD2. CDR1 is KGHSH, CDR2 LQKENI, per germline. The J segment lost 3 bases and the V segment lost 3 bases, leaving 8 bases of the junction unmatched. CDR3 size: 16 residues. The CDR3 DNA follows: TGTGCCAGCTCACCCCGCGGGGGGCCAGGGACAGATACGCAGTATTTT. It encodes CASSPRGGPGTDTQYF.

With respect to this clone: Different DNA sequences within this sample yield the same CDR3. V usage is TRBV29-1 and J usage is TRBJ2-5; TRBD1 is a possible D gene (5 bases). V lost 4 bases and J lost 0, with 6 bases in between. This CDR3 region has 12 residues. CDR1 and CDR2 from the germline V gene are SQVTM and ANQGSEA. The CDR3 DNA reads as TGCAGCGTTGCAGGGTACCAAGAGACCCAGTACTTC. It yields the protein CSVAGYQETQYF. Full variable domain (remainder filled in from reference TRBV29-1 and TRBJ2-5): SAVISQKPSRDICQRGTSLTIQCQVDSQVTMMFWYRQQPGQSLTLIATANQGSEATYESGFVIDKFPISRPNLTFSTLTVSNMSPEDSSIYLCSVAGYQETQYFGPGTRLLVL.

V gene TRBV25-1 combines with J gene TRBJ2-1, with a weak D call TRBD2 (6 bases). Trimming stripped 4 bases from V and 4 bases from J, with 20 bases between. CDR3 length: 17 amino acids. CDR1 is MGHDK, CDR2 SYGVNS, per germline. CDR3 DNA: TGTGCCAGCAGTGGGGGTCCGTCTAGCGACCTTTACAATGAGCAGTTCTTC. It yields the protein CASSGGPSSDLYNEQFF.

The chain uses TRBV18 and TRBJ1-1; D is unclear. From germline, CDR1 is KGHSH and CDR2 LQKENI. The CDR3 length is 16 residues. The V and J ends lost 3 bases and 5 bases respectively, with 19 bases between them. The CDR3 loop reads CASSPSEMGIQTEAFF. The CDR3 DNA reads as TGTGCCAGCTCACCTAGTGAGATGGGGATACAGACTGAAGCTTTCTTT.

This clone was found a few times. The V and J genes are TRBV6-4 and TRBJ2-2; D remains ambiguous. Germline V gene sequence: CDR1 MRHNA, CDR2 SNTAGT. The CDR3 runs to 14 residues. V was trimmed by 2 bases and J by 5 bases, leaving 9 bases between them. CDR3 bases: TGTGCCAGCAGTGACACGGGTTCTACCGGGGAGCTGTTTTTT. Its protein product is CASSDTGSTGELFF.

This clone was observed a few times. The J gene is TRBJ1-2, the V gene TRBV7-9; no clear D gene. Deletions cut 1 base from V and 8 bases from J, with 11 bases between. Per germline, CDR1 SEHNR and CDR2 FQNEAQ (reference sequence). The CDR3 loop spans 13 amino acids. CDR3 protein: CASSLESAVGYTF. DNA for the CDR3: TGTGCCAGCAGCTTAGAGAGTGCGGTGGGCTACACCTTC. The full variable domain, with the rest looked up from reference TRBV7-9 and TRBJ1-2, is DTGVSQNPRHKITKRGQNVTFRCDPISEHNRLYWYRQTLGQGPEFLTYFQNEAQLEKSRLLSDRFSAERPKGSFSTLEIQRTEQGDSAMYLCASSLESAVGYTFGSGTRLTVV.

V gene TRBV25-1 combines with J gene TRBJ1-1; D is undetermined. This CDR3 has 11 residues. CDR1 is MGHDK, CDR2 SYGVNS, per germline. This CDR3 reads CATSLNTEAFF. In DNA, the CDR3 is TGTGCAACTAGTCTGAACACTGAAGCTTTCTTT.

The V gene is TRBV9, the J gene TRBJ2-2; D perhaps matches TRBD2 (5 bases). The V gene's germline CDR1 is SGDLS and CDR2 YYNGEE. The CDR3 is 15 amino acids. Trimming took 0 bases from V and 4 from J, leaving 10 bases between them. The CDR3 here is CASSVASFGTGELFF. For the CDR3, the DNA is TGTGCCAGCAGCGTAGCTAGCTTCGGCACCGGGGAGCTGTTTTTT.

The chain is built from TRBV6-1 and TRBJ1-3; tentatively, D is TRBD1 (5 bases). V was clipped by 5 bases and J by 8 bases, with 10 bases between them. The germline V gene encodes CDR1 MNHNS and CDR2 SASEGT. The length of the CDR3 is 12 residues. Written as DNA, the CDR3 is TGTGCCAGCAGTCGAAGAGGGGACACCATATATTTT. Protein: CASSRRGDTIYF.

The rearrangement joins TRBV15 to TRBJ2-2; D gene ambiguous. Trimming removed 1 base from V and 2 bases from J, with 5 bases in between. Germline V gives CDR1 LNHNV, CDR2 YYDKDF (reference sequence). This CDR3 is built from 14 residues. CDR3 region: CATSRALNTGELFF. Here the CDR3 DNA reads TGTGCCACCAGCAGAGCGCTTAACACCGGGGAGCTGTTTTTT.

The chain is built from TRBV19 and TRBJ1-5; 9 nucleotides match TRBD1. The junction had 11 bases not matched to a gene; V was cut back by 8 bases and J by 6 bases. The CDR3 extends over 15 amino acids. In germline, CDR1 is LNHDA, CDR2 SQIVND (reference sequence). CDR3 sequence: CASSAPGQGIQPQHF. DNA of the CDR3: TGTGCCAGTTCCGCACCGGGACAGGGTATTCAGCCCCAGCATTTT.

This clone has a handful of counts. This sequence joins TRBV7-9 and TRBJ2-5, with a weak D call TRBD1 (6 bases). V was trimmed by 7 bases and J by 2 bases, leaving 14 bases between them. CDR1 and CDR2 (germline): SEHNR, FQNEAQ (reference sequence). The CDR3 runs 14 residues. CDR3 protein: CASTPAGAQETQYF. The CDR3 DNA reads as TGTGCCAGCACCCCTGCAGGGGCTCAAGAGACCCAGTACTTC.